One sample yielded the 9 T cell receptor beta chains listed below, sequenced in a study of blood T cell repertoires in COVID-19. The method was immunoSEQ multiplex PCR; TCRdb's version includes in-frame clones alone and lacks a portion of them. Here the sample spans around 260,000 clones, 75% to 95% being singletons. Sequenced material: PBMCs or T cells enriched from blood (not recorded which). The receptor set was obtained from a woman aged 30 to 39 who had recovered from COVID-19.

This chain joins TRBV10-3 and TRBJ2-7; the match to TRBD2 covers 10 bases. The junction had 16 bases not matched to a gene; V was cut back by 6 bases and J by 5 bases. The CDR3 sequence is 17 residues long. Germline-derived CDR1 and CDR2 are ENHRY and SYGVKD. DNA of the CDR3: TGTGCCATCAGGCGCGGCCCTAGCGGGAGAAACCCCGACGAGCAGTACTTC. Translation: CAIRRGPSGRNPDEQYF.

The chain combines TRBV5-1 with TRBJ1-1; D ambiguous. Trimming cost V 3 bases and J 4 bases, with 16 bases left between them. This CDR3 has 15 amino acids. The germline gives CDR1 SGHRS, CDR2 YFSETQ. The chain's CDR3 is CASSSFDMMSTEAFF. DNA for the CDR3: TGCGCCAGCAGCTCATTCGACATGATGAGCACTGAAGCTTTCTTT.

On this clone itself: Germline is not matched at one junction end, which may reflect a read error. This rearrangement joins TRBV19 to TRBJ1-1; no firm D call. Germline loops: CDR1 LNHDA, CDR2 SQIVND (reference sequence). The CDR3 has 13 amino acids. The CDR3 DNA sequence: TGTGCCAGTAGTTCAAGCCTGAAGACTGAAGCTTTCTTT. It codes for CASSSSLKTEAFF.

In this sample, this clone turned up a few times. The chain combines TRBV28 with TRBJ1-2, with D hard to call. The V gene lost 5 bases and the J gene lost 4 bases, with 14 bases spanning the gap. This CDR3 has 14 residues. Germline CDR1 reads MDHEN; CDR2 reads SYDVKM. The CDR3 coding sequence is TGTGCCAGCAGTCCGACGGAGATTTTCTATGGCTACACCTTC. Amino acid sequence: CASSPTEIFYGYTF.

On this clone: Germline and junction disagree at one end, which may indicate a read error. Other nucleotide sequences from this sample produce the same CDR3. The CDR3 DNA reads as TGCGCCAGCAGCCTGGACAGGGGCCCCTCCTACGAGCAGTACTTT. Translating it yields CASSLDRGPSYEQYF. J is TRBJ2-7 and V is TRBV5-1; the match to TRBD1 covers 9 bases. Germline CDR1 and CDR2: SGHRS and YFSETQ. The CDR3 length is 15 residues.

This clone has only a few counts. This rearrangement joins TRBV7-2 to TRBJ1-3; possibly TRBD1 for D (5 bases). Germline V CDR1 and CDR2: SGHTA, FQGNSA. Trimming removed 5 bases at V and 4 bases at J, with 12 bases between. This CDR3 has 14 residues. CDR3 region: CASSTDGGGNTIYF. DNA for the CDR3: TGTGCCAGCAGCACGGATGGGGGGGGAAACACCATATATTTT.

The rearrangement links TRBV7-2 to TRBJ2-2, with D possibly TRBD1 on 5 matching bases. Trimming left V 2 bases short and J 9 bases short, with 10 bases between. The CDR3 length is 13 residues. The germline gives CDR1 SGHTA, CDR2 FQGNSA. The CDR3: CASSLTTARELFF. In DNA, the CDR3 is TGTGCCAGCAGCTTAACGACAGCCCGGGAGCTGTTTTTT.

This chain joins TRBV19 and TRBJ2-2; 9 bases align to TRBD2. Germline V lookup: CDR1 LNHDA, CDR2 SQIVND (reference sequence). V shed 3 bases, J shed 4 bases, and the junction held 6 bases outside the gene matches. This CDR3 region has 16 residues. CDR3: CASSIGGTSSTGELFF. CDR3 sequence (DNA): TGTGCCAGTAGTATTGGCGGGACTAGCTCCACCGGGGAGCTGTTTTTT.

The chain recombines TRBV5-4 with TRBJ2-4, with 7 bases that match TRBD2. V trimming: 4 bases; J trimming: 3 bases; junction bases outside the gene matches: 19. Germline CDR1 is SGHNT and CDR2 is YYREEE (reference sequence). This CDR3 region has 19 residues. The CDR3 spells CASSVSGLRQLEGKNIQYF. In DNA form, the CDR3 reads TGTGCCAGCAGCGTGTCGGGACTAAGACAGCTGGAAGGCAAAAACATTCAGTACTTC.